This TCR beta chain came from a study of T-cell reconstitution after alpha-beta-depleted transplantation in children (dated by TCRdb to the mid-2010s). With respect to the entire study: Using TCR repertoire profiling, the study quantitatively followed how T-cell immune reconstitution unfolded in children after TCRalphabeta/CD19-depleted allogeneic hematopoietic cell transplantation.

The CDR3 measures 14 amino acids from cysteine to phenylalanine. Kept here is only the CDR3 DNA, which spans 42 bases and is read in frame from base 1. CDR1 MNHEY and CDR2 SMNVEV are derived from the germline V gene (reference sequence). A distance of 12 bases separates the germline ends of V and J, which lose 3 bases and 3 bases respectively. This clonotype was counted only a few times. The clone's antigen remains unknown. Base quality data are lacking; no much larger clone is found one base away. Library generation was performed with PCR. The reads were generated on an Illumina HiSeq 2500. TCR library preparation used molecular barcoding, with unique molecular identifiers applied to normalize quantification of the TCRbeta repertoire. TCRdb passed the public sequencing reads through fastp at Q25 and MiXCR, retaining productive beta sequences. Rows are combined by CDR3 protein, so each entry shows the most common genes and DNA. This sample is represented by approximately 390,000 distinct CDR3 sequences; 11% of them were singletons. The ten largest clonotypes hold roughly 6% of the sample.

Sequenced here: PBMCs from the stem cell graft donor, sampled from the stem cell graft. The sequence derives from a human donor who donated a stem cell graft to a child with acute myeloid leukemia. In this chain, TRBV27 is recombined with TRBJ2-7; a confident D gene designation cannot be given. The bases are TGTGCCAGCAGTTTCGCGACCACACTCTACGAGCAGTACTTC. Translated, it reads CASSFATTLYEQYF.